The 6 T cell receptor beta chains listed next were all sequenced from one sample in a study of Ad26.COV2.S vaccination and SARS-CoV-2 variants. The sample's treatment: 15 to 20 received Ad26.COV2.S at low or high dose, single or two shots; 5 received placebo; per-sample allocation not given. Sampling was done on day 63 after the first vaccine or placebo injection. Profiling relied on immunoSEQ multiplex PCR, and the TCRdb table lists in-frame clones only, not all of them. The data contain hundreds of thousands of clones, about 91% of them singletons. The starting material was peripheral blood, obtained in a trial of Ad26.COV2.S vaccine versus placebo. These receptors all stem from a person between 18 and 60 years old who received the Ad26.COV2.S COVID-19 vaccine or a placebo.

This sequence joins TRBV18 and TRBJ2-3, with TRBD2 matching 8 bases. Germline CDR1 and CDR2: KGHSH and LQKENI. Losses at the gene ends were 5 bases for V and 0 bases for J; bases not matched to a gene: 4. The CDR3 runs 15 residues. CDR3 loop: CASSLAGPSTDTQYF. The DNA for the CDR3 is TGTGCCAGCTCATTAGCGGGGCCTAGCACAGATACGCAGTATTTT.

A single count supports this clone. The chain recombines TRBV15 with TRBJ1-4, with D possibly being TRBD1 (5 bases). The CDR3 totals 14 residues. Trimming cost V 0 bases and J 4 bases, with 6 bases left between them. CDR1 is LNHNV and CDR2 is YYDKDF in the germline V gene (reference sequence). The CDR3 bases are TGTGCCACCAGCAGAGAAGGGGTTAATGAAAAACTGTTTTTT. The encoded protein is CATSREGVNEKLFF.

Regarding this clone: Other DNA sequences within the sample encode an identical CDR3. In DNA, the CDR3 is TGCGCCAGCAGCCTAGGACTAGCGGGGTCTCAAGAGACCCAGTACTTC. Translating gives CASSLGLAGSQETQYF. The rearrangement joins TRBV5-1 to TRBJ2-5; the match to TRBD2 covers 12 bases. V was clipped by 4 bases and J by 2 bases; unmatched bases: 6. The germline gives CDR1 SGHRS, CDR2 YFSETQ. The CDR3 sequence is 16 residues long.

The CDR3 spells CAISEDSTNTGELFF. The CDR3 DNA reads as TGTGCCATCAGTGAGGACAGCACGAACACCGGGGAGCTGTTTTTT. V usage is TRBV10-3 and J usage is TRBJ2-2, with D tentatively TRBD1 (5 bases). The CDR3 runs 15 residues. The V end was cut by 2 bases, the J end by 0 bases, with 7 bases between. Germline V gives CDR1 ENHRY, CDR2 SYGVKD.

The chain has TRBV4-3 and TRBJ2-2; D possibly corresponds to TRBD1 (5 bases). V dropped 1 base and J dropped 5 bases, with 11 bases sitting between them. CDR3 length equals 15 residues. Germline CDR1 is LGHNA and CDR2 is YSLEER. The CDR3 here is CASSQGQGRTGELFF. The CDR3 DNA reads as TGCGCCAGCAGCCAAGGCCAGGGAAGGACCGGGGAGCTGTTTTTT.

The J gene is TRBJ1-2, the V gene TRBV5-1; TRBD1 matches 9 bases. J lost 7 bases, V lost 0 bases, and 4 bases had no gene match. Germline lookup yields CDR1 SGHRS and CDR2 YFSETQ. The CDR3 sequence is 14 residues long. The CDR3 DNA is TGCGCCAGCAGCTTGGGGGGACAGGGCGCTGGCTACACCTTC. The encoded protein is CASSLGGQGAGYTF.